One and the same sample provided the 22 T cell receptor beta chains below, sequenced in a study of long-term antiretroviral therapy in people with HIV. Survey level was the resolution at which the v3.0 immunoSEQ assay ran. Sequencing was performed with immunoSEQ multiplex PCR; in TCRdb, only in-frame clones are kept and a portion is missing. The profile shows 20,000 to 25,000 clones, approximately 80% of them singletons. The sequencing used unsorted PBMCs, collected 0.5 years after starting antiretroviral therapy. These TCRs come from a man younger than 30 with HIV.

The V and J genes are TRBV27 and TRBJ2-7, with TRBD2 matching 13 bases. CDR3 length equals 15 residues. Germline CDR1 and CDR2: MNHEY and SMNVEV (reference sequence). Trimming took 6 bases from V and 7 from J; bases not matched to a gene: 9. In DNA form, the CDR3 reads TGTGCCAGCAGACCAACTAGCGGGGGGGCCGAAGAGCAGTACTTC. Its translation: CASRPTSGGAEEQYF.

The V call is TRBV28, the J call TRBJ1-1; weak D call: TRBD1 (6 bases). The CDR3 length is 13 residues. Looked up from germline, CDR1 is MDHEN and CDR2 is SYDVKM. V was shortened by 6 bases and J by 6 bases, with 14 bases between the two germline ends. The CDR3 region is CASRKPGQPEAFF. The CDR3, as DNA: TGTGCCAGCAGGAAACCTGGACAGCCTGAAGCTTTCTTT.

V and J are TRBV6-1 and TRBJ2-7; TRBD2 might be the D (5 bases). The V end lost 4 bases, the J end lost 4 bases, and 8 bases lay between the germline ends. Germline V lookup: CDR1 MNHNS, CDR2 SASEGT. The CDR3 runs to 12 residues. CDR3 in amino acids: CASSGGLYEQYF. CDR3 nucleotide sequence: TGTGCCAGCAGTGGAGGGTTGTACGAGCAGTACTTC.

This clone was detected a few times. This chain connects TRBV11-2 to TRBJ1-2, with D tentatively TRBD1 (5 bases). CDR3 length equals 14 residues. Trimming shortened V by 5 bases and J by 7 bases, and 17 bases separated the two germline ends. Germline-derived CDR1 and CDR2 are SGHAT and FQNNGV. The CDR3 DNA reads TGTGCCAGCAGCCATAGAACAGGAATCGGTGGCTACACCTTC. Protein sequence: CASSHRTGIGGYTF. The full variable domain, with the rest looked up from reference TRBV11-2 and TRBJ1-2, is EAGVAQSPRYKIIEKRQSVAFWCNPISGHATLYWYQQILGQGPKLLIQFQNNGVVDDSQLPKDRFSAERLKGVDSTLKIQPAKLEDSAVYLCASSHRTGIGGYTFGSGTRLTVV.

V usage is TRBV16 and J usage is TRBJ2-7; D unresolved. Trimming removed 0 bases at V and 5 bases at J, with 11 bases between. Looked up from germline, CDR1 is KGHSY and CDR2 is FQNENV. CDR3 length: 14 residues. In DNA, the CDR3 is TGTGCCAGCAGCCAATCGGACCGACCGGACGAGCAGTACTTC. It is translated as CASSQSDRPDEQYF.

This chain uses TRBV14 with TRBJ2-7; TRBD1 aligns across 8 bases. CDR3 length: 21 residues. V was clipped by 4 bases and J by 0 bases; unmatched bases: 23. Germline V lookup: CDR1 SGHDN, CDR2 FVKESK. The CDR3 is CASSPSRTGPYYQSLSYEQYF. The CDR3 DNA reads TGTGCCAGCAGCCCTTCTAGGACAGGGCCCTACTACCAATCACTCTCCTACGAGCAGTACTTC.

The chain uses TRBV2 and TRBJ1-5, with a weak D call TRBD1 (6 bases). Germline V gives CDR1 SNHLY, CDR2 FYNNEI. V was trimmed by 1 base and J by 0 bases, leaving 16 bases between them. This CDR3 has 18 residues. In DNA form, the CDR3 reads TGTGCCAGCAGTGAAGAGGGGACAATTTTCTTTAGCAATCAGCCCCAGCATTTT. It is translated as CASSEEGTIFFSNQPQHF. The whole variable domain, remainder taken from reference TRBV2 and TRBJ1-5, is EPEVTQTPSHQVTQMGQEVILRCVPISNHLYFYWYRQILGQKVEFLVSFYNNEISEKSEIFDDQFSVERPDGSNFTLKIRSTKLEDSAMYFCASSEEGTIFFSNQPQHFGDGTRLSIL.

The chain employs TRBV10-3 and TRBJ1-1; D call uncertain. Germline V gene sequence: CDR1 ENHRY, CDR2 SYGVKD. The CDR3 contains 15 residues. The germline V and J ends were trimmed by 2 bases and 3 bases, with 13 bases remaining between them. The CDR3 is CAISEVEPRDTEAFF. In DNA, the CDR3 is TGTGCCATCAGTGAGGTGGAGCCCCGGGACACTGAAGCTTTCTTT.

The CDR3 reads CASSAPGLAGGLNEQFF. DNA of the CDR3: TGCGCCAGCAGCGCTCCGGGACTAGCGGGGGGGTTAAATGAGCAGTTCTTC. The chain joins TRBV5-1 to TRBJ2-1; 16 bases align to TRBD2. The CDR3 loop spans 17 amino acids. Germline CDR1 reads SGHRS; CDR2 reads YFSETQ. V was clipped by 4 bases and J by 7 bases; unmatched bases: 8.

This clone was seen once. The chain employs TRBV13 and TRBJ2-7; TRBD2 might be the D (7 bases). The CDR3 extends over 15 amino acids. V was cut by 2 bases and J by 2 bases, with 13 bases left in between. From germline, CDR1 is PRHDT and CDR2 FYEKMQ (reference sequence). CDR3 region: CASSLWGGLTYEQYF. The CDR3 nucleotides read TGTGCCAGCAGCTTATGGGGGGGCCTTACCTACGAGCAGTACTTC.

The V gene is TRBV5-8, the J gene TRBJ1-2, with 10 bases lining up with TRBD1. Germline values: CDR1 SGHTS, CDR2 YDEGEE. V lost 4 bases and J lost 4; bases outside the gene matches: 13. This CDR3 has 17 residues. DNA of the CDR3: TGTGCCAGCAGCCAAAATTGGGGGACAGGGGTTCTCTATGGCTACACCTTC. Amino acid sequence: CASSQNWGTGVLYGYTF.

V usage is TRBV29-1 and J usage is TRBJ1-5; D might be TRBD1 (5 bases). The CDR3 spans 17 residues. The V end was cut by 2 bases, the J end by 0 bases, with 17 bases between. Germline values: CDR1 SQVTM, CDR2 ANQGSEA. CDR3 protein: CSVEMGGGTYSNQPQHF. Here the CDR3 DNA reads TGCAGCGTTGAAATGGGCGGGGGGACCTATAGCAATCAGCCCCAGCATTTT. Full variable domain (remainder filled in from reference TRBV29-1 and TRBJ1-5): SAVISQKPSRDICQRGTSLTIQCQVDSQVTMMFWYRQQPGQSLTLIATANQGSEATYESGFVIDKFPISRPNLTFSTLTVSNMSPEDSSIYLCSVEMGGGTYSNQPQHFGDGTRLSIL.

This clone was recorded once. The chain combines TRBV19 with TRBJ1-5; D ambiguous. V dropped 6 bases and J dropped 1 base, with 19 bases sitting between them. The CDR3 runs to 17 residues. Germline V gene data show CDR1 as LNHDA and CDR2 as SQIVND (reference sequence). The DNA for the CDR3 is TGTGCCAGTAGCACGTGGCTTCGGTCGACAAGCAATCAGCCCCAGCATTTT. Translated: CASSTWLRSTSNQPQHF.

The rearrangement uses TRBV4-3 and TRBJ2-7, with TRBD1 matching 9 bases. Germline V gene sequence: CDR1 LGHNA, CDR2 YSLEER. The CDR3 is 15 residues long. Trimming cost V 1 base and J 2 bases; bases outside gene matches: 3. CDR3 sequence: CASSQGDRDAYEQYF. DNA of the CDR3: TGCGCCAGCAGCCAAGGGGACAGGGACGCCTACGAGCAGTACTTC.

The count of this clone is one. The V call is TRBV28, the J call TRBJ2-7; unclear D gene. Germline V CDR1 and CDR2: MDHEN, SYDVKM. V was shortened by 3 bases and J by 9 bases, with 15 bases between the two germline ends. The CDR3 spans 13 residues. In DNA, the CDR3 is TGTGCCAGCAGTTTGGACGCCTACGAAGGGCAGTACTTC. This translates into CASSLDAYEGQYF.

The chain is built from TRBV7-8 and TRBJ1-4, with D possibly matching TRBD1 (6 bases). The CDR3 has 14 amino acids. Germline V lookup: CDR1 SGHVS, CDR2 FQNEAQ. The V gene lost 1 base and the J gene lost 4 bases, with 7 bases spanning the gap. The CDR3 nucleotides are TGTGCCAGCAGCTTAGAGGGGGTTAATGAAAAACTGTTTTTT. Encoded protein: CASSLEGVNEKLFF.

CDR3 DNA: TGCGCCAGCAGCCCCCCCGAGGGGTACCAAGAGACCCAGTACTTC. It encodes CASSPPEGYQETQYF. The chain employs TRBV4-1 and TRBJ2-5; either TRBD1 or TRBD2 may supply D (5 bases each). The CDR3 runs to 15 residues. Looked up from germline, CDR1 is MGHRA and CDR2 is YSYEKL. V was clipped by 4 bases and J by 0 bases, with 12 bases between them.

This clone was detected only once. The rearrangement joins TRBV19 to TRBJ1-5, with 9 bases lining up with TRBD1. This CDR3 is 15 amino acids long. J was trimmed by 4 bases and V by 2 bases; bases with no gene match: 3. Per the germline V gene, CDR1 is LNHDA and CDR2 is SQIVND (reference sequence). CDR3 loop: CASSIWGQGNQPQHF. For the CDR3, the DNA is TGTGCCAGTAGTATATGGGGACAGGGTAATCAGCCCCAGCATTTT.

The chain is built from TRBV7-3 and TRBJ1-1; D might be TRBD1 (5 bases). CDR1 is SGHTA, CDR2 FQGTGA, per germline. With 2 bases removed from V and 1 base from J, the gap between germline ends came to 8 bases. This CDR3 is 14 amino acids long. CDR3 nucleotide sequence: TGTGCCAGCAGCTTATACGGGGGGAACACTGAAGCTTTCTTT. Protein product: CASSLYGGNTEAFF.

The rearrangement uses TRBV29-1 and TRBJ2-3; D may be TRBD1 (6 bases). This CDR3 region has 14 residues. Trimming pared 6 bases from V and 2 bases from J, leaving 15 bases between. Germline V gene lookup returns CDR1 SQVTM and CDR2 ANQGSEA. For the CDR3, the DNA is TGCAGCGTAGACGGGACAAGATCCACAGATACGCAGTATTTT. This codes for CSVDGTRSTDTQYF.

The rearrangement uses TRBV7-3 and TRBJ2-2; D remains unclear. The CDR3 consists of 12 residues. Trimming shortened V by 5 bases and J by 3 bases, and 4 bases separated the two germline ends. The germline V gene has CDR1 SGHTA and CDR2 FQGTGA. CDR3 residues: CASSPHTGELFF. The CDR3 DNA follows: TGTGCCAGCAGCCCCCACACCGGGGAGCTGTTTTTT.

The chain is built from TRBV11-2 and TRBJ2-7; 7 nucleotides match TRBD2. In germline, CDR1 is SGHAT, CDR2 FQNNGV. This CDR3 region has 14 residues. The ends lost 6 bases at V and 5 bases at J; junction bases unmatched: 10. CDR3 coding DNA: TGTGCCAGCAGTCTATCCAGCGGGACTGACGAGCAGTACTTC. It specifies CASSLSSGTDEQYF.